This T cell receptor (beta chain) was profiled in a study of T cells in localized non-small cell lung cancer. Here immunoSEQ multiplex PCR was the method, and the copy in TCRdb shows in-frame clones only, minus some. Of about 29,000 clones detected, approximately 88% appear once; the ten largest clones hold 6% to 7%. Whole-study results and caveats: Appearing in adjacent lung were a median about 60 of the top 100 tumor clones. Among the tissues sampled, uninvolved adjacent lung had the highest T cell clonality, above tumor.

J was trimmed by 2 bases and V by 7 bases; bases with no gene match: 9. The CDR3 consists of 15 residues. In germline, CDR1 is SNHLY, CDR2 FYNNEI. A remark on this clone: Its target is not known.

The starting material was peripheral blood, obtained before any cancer treatment. The TCR originated in a male donor at least 60 years old with stage I lung adenocarcinoma. The rearrangement links TRBV2 to TRBJ2-7; 9 positions agree with TRBD2. CDR3 coding DNA: TGTGCCAGCAAGGGGGGCCTAGCGGGGACCTACGAGCAGTACTTC. This gives the protein CASKGGLAGTYEQYF.